The text below deals with one TCR beta chain. This sample was included in a study of T cell clones after liver transplantation. CDR1 is SGHTA, CDR2 FQGTGA, per germline. This CDR3 spans 14 amino acids. The J segment lost 5 bases and the V segment lost 6 bases, leaving 6 bases of the junction unmatched. Repertoires were generated with immunoSEQ multiplex PCR, while TCRdb's copy carries only in-frame clones and drops some. The table lists roughly 100,000 clones, 82% of them singletons. The chain is built from TRBV7-3 and TRBJ1-2; 10 positions match TRBD1. The TCR was taken from a human donor who received a liver transplant. The material sequenced was CD4+ T cells from blood, taken before liver transplant. Written as DNA, the CDR3 is TGTGCCAGCAGGCAGACAGGGGGCGCTTATGGCTACACCTTC. It specifies CASRQTGGAYGYTF.